This T cell receptor (beta chain) was found in a study of cytomegalovirus exposure and HLA in healthy donors. Study at large: There were approximately 85 million unique TCRs (from HLA-typed donors) in an early data release. Broader study findings: It was reported in a later analysis that an Asian-associated ancestry cluster showed fewer N-insertions than the approximately 700-donor mean. The productive fraction for most TCR beta V segments was about 87% or about 30% in an earlier analysis.

In regard to this clone: The antigen remains undetermined.

This PCR relied on a set of 60 Vbeta primers and 13 Jbeta primers. Sequenced by immunoSEQ multiplex PCR; TCRdb stores in-frame clones only, minus some. The data contain about 88,000 clones, 55% to 85% of them singletons. The CDR3 contains 15 residues. J lost 3 bases, V lost 11 bases, and 15 bases had no gene match. The germline V gene has CDR1 LNHDA and CDR2 SQIVND (reference sequence). The clonotype comes from a woman younger than 30 in good health and CMV-seropositive. This chain joins TRBV19 and TRBJ2-7; 8 bases line up with TRBD1. Material for sequencing was PBMCs. The CDR3 DNA follows: TGTGCCCCTCGTCCCAGGACAGGGTTTCTCTACGAGCAGTACTTC. This codes for CAPRPRTGFLYEQYF. Supplemented by reference TRBV19 and TRBJ2-7, the full variable domain reads DGGITQSPKYLFRKEGQNVTLSCEQNLNHDAMYWYRQDPGQGLRLIYYSQIVNDFQKGDIAEGYSVSREKKESFPLTVTSAQKNPTAFYLCAPRPRTGFLYEQYFGPGTRLTVT.